These T cell receptor beta chains were read from a single sample in a study of cytomegalovirus exposure and HLA in healthy donors. Sequenced by immunoSEQ multiplex PCR; TCRdb stores in-frame clones only, minus some. The data hold approximately 180,000 clones, with around 80% observed a single time. Input material: PBMCs. The receptors were gathered from a woman in her 30s in good health and CMV-seropositive. Both conserved end residues are trimmed from each CDR3.

V	J	CDR3
TRBV7-9	TRBJ1-2	ASSHPMGGIIGYT
TRBV11-1	TRBJ2-3	ASRPTGEVTQY
TRBV27	TRBJ1-1	ASSPDRGAEAF
TRBV5-3	TRBJ2-7	ARSRLLAGVHEQY
TRBV30	TRBJ1-1	AWSRAGGAF
TRBV5-1	TRBJ2-1	ASSLGGLTSSYNEQF
TRBV28	TRBJ2-7	ASSPIGLTGDSYEQY
TRBV5-5	TRBJ2-3	ASSLGTSASTDTQY
TRBV11-2	TRBJ1-4	ASSIPSVGATNEKLF
TRBV2	TRBJ2-3	ASSRGSPDTQY
TRBV19	TRBJ1-2	ASNPTGRAGYT